This T cell receptor (beta chain) is drawn from a study of regulatory T cells in long-lasting Graves disease. Study overall: For a period under 3 months, newly diagnosed Graves' patients had taken antithyroid drugs.

The time point was: newly diagnosed GD, antithyroid drugs for less than 3 months. Extracted RNA from PBMCs served as the source of the TCR library. Regarding this clonotype: Antigen: not known.

Whole-study findings and limits: Persistent disease preferred TRBV28, TRBJ1-2 and TRBJ2-5; new disease, TRBV20-1 and TRBJ2-1.

The CDR3 is made up of 17 amino acids. V lost 2 bases to trimming and J lost 9 bases; unmatched junction nucleotides: 17. From germline, CDR1 is DFQATT and CDR2 SNEGSKA (reference sequence). To make TCR beta libraries, researchers used iRepertoire HTBI primers and Arm-PCR of CDR3 regions. In the study's own analysis: In the combined samples, 55 to 75 TRBV and 15 or so TRBJ segments were identified. One entry per CDR3 protein, called by TCRdb with MiXCR from the multiplex PCR reads. The V and J calls, along with clone size, are taken from TCRdb and not from the paper's own processing. The sample contains about 540,000 distinct CDR3 sequences, approximately 13% of which appear only once. These data also featured in a second study, about T cells in Graves' hyperthyroidism and ophthalmopathy.

The specimen was peripheral blood mononuclear cells (PBMCs), collected at new diagnosis, from a patient treated with antithyroid drugs. The genes are TRBV20-1 and TRBJ1-4; 8 bases fit TRBD1. This sequence originates from a man in his thirties or forties with Graves disease. The CDR3 coding sequence is TGCAGTGCTAGAAGCATTCTTAGACCGGGACAGGTTAAAAAACTGTTTTTT. This encodes CSARSILRPGQVKKLFF.